Sequencing of this TCR beta chain was carried out in a study of cytomegalovirus exposure and HLA in healthy donors. Findings and limits, study-wide: An ancestry cluster, one associated with Asian ancestry, reportedly showed fewer N-insertions than the roughly 670-donor mean in a later analysis. Earlier results showed most TCR beta V segments being productive about 87% or about 30% of the time.

The PCR made use of 60 Vbeta and 13 Jbeta primers. Clones were sequenced by immunoSEQ multiplex PCR, and TCRdb holds only the in-frame ones, with some missing. The repertoire holds about 140,000 clones, with around 72% as singletons. With respect to this clone: The antigen is not known. Other DNA sequences in the same sample also yield this CDR3.

Germline V gives CDR1 SGDLS, CDR2 YYNGEE. V lost 1 base and J 0 bases, leaving 6 bases between the germline ends. This CDR3 comprises 14 residues. The sample comprised PBMCs. The clonotype was recovered from a woman between 35 and 50 years old in good health and CMV-seronegative. The chain uses TRBV9 and TRBJ2-3; D possibly corresponds to TRBD2 (5 bases). CDR3 sequence (DNA): TGTGCCAGCAGCGTATCGGGGAGCACAGATACGCAGTATTTT. Its protein product is CASSVSGSTDTQYF.